This T cell receptor (beta chain) is from a study of blood T cells in healthy people across ages. Study-wide points: Long-lived and aged donors differed, with more naive CD4+ cells and higher diversity in the long-lived. Without sorted subsets, naive and antigen-experienced compartments could not be conclusively compared. The percentage of naive T cells correlated strongly with TCR beta diversity.

This clonotype has more than one count but fewer than ten. The antigen is undetermined. The second PCR ran about 6 to 12 cycles with a sample-barcoded 5' primer and J-beta primers. TCRdb recomputed calls from the 5' RACE reads with MiXCR, one row per CDR3 protein. The table records just over 1 million distinct CDR3 sequences, 40% to 55% of them present only once. Germline lookup yields CDR1 SQVTM and CDR2 ANQGSEA. This CDR3 contains 14 residues. Trimming removed 3 bases from V and 1 base from J; junction bases left unmatched: 5. Sequenced sample: blood. The rearrangement joins TRBV29-1 to TRBJ1-2, with 7 positions matching TRBD1. This TCR derives from a woman aged 55-70 years in good health. The CDR3 protein is CSVEGTDYNYGYTF. CDR3 nucleotides: TGCAGCGTTGAGGGGACAGACTATAACTATGGCTACACCTTC. The variable domain in full, completed from reference TRBV29-1 and TRBJ1-2, reads SAVISQKPSRDICQRGTSLTIQCQVDSQVTMMFWYRQQPGQSLTLIATANQGSEATYESGFVIDKFPISRPNLTFSTLTVSNMSPEDSSIYLCSVEGTDYNYGYTFGSGTRLTVV.